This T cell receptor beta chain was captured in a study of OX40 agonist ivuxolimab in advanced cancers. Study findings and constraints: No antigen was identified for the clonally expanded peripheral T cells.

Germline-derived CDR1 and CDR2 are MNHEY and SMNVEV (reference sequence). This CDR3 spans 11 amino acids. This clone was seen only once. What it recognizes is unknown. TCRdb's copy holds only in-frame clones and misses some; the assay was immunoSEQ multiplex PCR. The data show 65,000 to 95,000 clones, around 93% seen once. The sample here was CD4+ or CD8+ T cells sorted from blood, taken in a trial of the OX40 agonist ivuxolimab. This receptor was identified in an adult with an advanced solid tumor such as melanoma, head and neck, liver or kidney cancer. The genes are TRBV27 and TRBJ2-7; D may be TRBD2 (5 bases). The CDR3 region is CVIGSSYEQYF. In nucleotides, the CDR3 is TGTGTAATAGGGAGCTCCTACGAGCAGTACTTC.